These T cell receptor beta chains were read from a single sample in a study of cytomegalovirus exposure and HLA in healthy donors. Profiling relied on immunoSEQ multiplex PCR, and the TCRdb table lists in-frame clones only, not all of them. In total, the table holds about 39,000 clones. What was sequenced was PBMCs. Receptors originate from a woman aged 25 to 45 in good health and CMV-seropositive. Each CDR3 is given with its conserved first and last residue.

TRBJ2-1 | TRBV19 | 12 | CASSGGGGEQFF
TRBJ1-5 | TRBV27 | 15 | CASSPGTGGSQPQHF
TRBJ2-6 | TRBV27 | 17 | CASSSLEVRAGANVLTF
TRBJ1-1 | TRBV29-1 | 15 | CSVGEGTRVLSEAFF
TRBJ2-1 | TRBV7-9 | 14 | CASHQQLPYNEQFF
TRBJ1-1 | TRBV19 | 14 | CASSMQGWSTEAFF
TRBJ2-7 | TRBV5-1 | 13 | CASSYQGSYEQYF
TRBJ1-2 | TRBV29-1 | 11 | CSTGEAYGYTF
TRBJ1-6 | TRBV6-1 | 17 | CASSEVIGGSYNSPLHF
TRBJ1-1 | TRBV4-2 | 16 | CASSPGQGQRNTEAFF
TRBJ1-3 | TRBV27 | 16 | CASSRTGLSSGNTIYF
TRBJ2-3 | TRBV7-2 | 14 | CASTKAGATDTQYF
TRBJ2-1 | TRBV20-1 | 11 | CSGGVWNEQFF
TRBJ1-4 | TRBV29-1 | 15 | CSVRPARGTNEKLFF
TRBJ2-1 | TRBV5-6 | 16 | CASSLSSFGSYNEQFF
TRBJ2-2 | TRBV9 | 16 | CASSVAAGSNTGELFF
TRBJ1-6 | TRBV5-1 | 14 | CASSFDRGAAPLHF
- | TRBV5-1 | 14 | CASSLDRGIDEQYF
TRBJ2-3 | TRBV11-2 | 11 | CASSSSDTQYF
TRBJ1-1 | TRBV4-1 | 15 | CASSQALAGNTEAFF